Listed below are T cell receptor beta chains from one sample, sequenced in a study of OX40 agonist ivuxolimab in advanced cancers. Sequenced by immunoSEQ multiplex PCR; TCRdb stores in-frame clones only, minus some. The sample has around 2,200 clones; about 80% are singletons. Sequenced material: CD4+ or CD8+ T cells sorted from blood, taken in a trial of the OX40 agonist ivuxolimab. All receptors come from an adult with an advanced solid tumor such as melanoma, head and neck, liver or kidney cancer. The CDR3 runs from the conserved cysteine through the conserved F or W. The D gene is left open where the match is weak. For some rows the clone size is stated as once, few or many, or as a class when expanded; others skip it.

size,J,D,length,V,DNA,CDR3
.,TRBJ1-1,.,13,TRBV9,TGTGCCAGCAGCGCAGGGGTGAACACTGAAGCTTTCTTT,CASSAGVNTEAFF
.,TRBJ2-3,TRBD1,18,TRBV5-4,TGTGCCAGCAGCTTTGAACAGGGGTCCTCCTCTAGCACAGATACGCAGTATTTT,CASSFEQGSSSSTDTQYF
.,TRBJ2-1,TRBD2,15,TRBV7-2,TGTGCCAGCAGCGACACCGGGACTAGCAGCCATGAGCAGTTCTTC,CASSDTGTSSHEQFF
few,TRBJ1-1,.,12,TRBV16,TGTGCCAGCAGCCAGGAGGGTCCCCCGTCTTTCTTT,CASSQEGPPSFF
.,TRBJ2-7,.,12,TRBV7-2,TGTGCCAGCAGTTACCCGGGGTACGAGCAGTACTTC,CASSYPGYEQYF
.,TRBJ1-5,.,13,TRBV4-1,TGCGCCAGCGCAGGGGATAGCAATCAGCCCCAGCATTTT,CASAGDSNQPQHF
.,TRBJ2-2,.,15,TRBV5-1,TGCGCCAGCAGCTTGGGTGTAGGGGTCACCGGGGAGCTGTTTTTT,CASSLGVGVTGELFF
.,TRBJ2-7,.,13,TRBV7-3,TGTGCCAGCAGCTTAGACCCCTCCTACGAGCAGTACTTC,CASSLDPSYEQYF
.,TRBJ1-1,.,13,TRBV7-3,TGTGCCAGCAGCTTAACCAGGGTCACTGAAGCTTTCTTT,CASSLTRVTEAFF
.,TRBJ2-7,.,15,TRBV19,TGTGCCACCTCCGCTTTGGAAGGAATTTCCTACGAGCAGTACTTC,CATSALEGISYEQYF
.,TRBJ1-5,.,15,TRBV7-9,TGTGCCAGCAGCTTAGGACAGGAATGGAATCAGCCCCAGCATTTT,CASSLGQEWNQPQHF
.,TRBJ2-7,TRBD1,14,TRBV5-4,TGTGCCAGCAGCCCGGACAGGGCAGGGAACGAGCAGTACTTC,CASSPDRAGNEQYF
.,TRBJ2-2,TRBD2,15,TRBV25-1,TGTGCCAGCGGAGCTAGCGGGAGGAACACCGGGGAGCTGTTTTTT,CASGASGRNTGELFF
.,TRBJ2-1,TRBD2,15,TRBV11-1,TGTGCCAGCAGCCGGGGGGGCTTCCTAAACAATGAGCAGTTCTTC,CASSRGGFLNNEQFF
.,TRBJ1-5,.,15,TRBV27,TGTGCCAGCAGTGCCAACACAGGAATCAATCAGCCCCAGCATTTT,CASSANTGINQPQHF
large,TRBJ2-5,TRBD2,16,TRBV9,TGTGCCAGCAGCGCCCTACTAGCGGGGGAACAAGAGACCCAGTACTTC,CASSALLAGEQETQYF
.,TRBJ2-1,.,13,TRBV2,TGTGCCAGCAGTGAAGGTACTGGCTATGAGCAGTTCTTC,CASSEGTGYEQFF
.,TRBJ1-1,.,12,TRBV28,TGTGCCAGCAGTTTACGGCATAATGAAGCTTTCTTT,CASSLRHNEAFF
.,TRBJ1-1,TRBD1,14,TRBV11-1,TGTGCCAGCAGCTTTGGACAGGGGGTAACTGAAGCTTTCTTT,CASSFGQGVTEAFF
.,TRBJ2-3,TRBD2,16,TRBV18,TGTGCCAGCTCACCTCCTAGCGGGACCCCCACAGATACGCAGTATTTT,CASSPPSGTPTDTQYF
.,TRBJ2-3,TRBD1,16,TRBV29-1,TGCAGCGTTGAAATTCGGCGGACAGGGGACGCAGATACGCAGTATTTT,CSVEIRRTGDADTQYF
.,TRBJ1-6,.,14,TRBV27,TGTGCCAGCAGTTTAGGGGGTCCGAATTCACCCCTCCACTTT,CASSLGGPNSPLHF
once,TRBJ2-1,.,12,TRBV11-1,TGTGCCAGCAGCTTACGAGCCAATGAGCAGTTCTTC,CASSLRANEQFF
once,TRBJ1-1,.,14,TRBV4-1,TGCGCCAGCAGCCACGTGATCGCAAACACTGAAGCTTTCTTT,CASSHVIANTEAFF
.,TRBJ2-1,TRBD2,14,TRBV5-4,TGTGCCAGCAGCTACCAGCGGGAGCGGAATGAGCAGTTCTTC,CASSYQRERNEQFF
.,TRBJ1-1,.,13,TRBV6-9,TGTGCCAGCATCCCTCCTGAGGGCCGTGAAGCTTTCTTT,CASIPPEGREAFF
.,TRBJ2-7,.,14,TRBV6-1,TGTGCCAGCACCGGGCTTGGGATCGACGACGAGCAGTACTTC,CASTGLGIDDEQYF
.,TRBJ2-2,TRBD1,14,TRBV10-3,TGTGCCGCAACCGGGACAGGGACCACCGGGGAGCTGTTTTTT,CAATGTGTTGELFF
.,TRBJ1-6,.,15,TRBV9,TGTGCCAGCAGCCCGAGGGGGGTTTTGGCTTCACCCCTCCACTTT,CASSPRGVLASPLHF
.,TRBJ1-2,TRBD1,14,TRBV5-4,TGTGCCAGCAGCGTGAGACAGGGGTCTAGTGGCTACACCTTC,CASSVRQGSSGYTF
.,TRBJ2-1,.,14,TRBV14,TGTGCCAGCAGCCAAGAGTGGGACTTGGACGAGCAGTTCTTC,CASSQEWDLDEQFF
once,TRBJ2-1,TRBD2,15,TRBV6-4,TGTGCCAGCAGTTGGACTAGCGGGAGTGACAATGAGCAGTTCTTC,CASSWTSGSDNEQFF
.,TRBJ2-7,.,16,TRBV11-2,TGTGTCAGCAGCTTAGATATGGGGAGCAGCTCCTACGAGCAGTACTTC,CVSSLDMGSSSYEQYF
.,TRBJ2-1,.,14,TRBV7-9,TGTGCCAGCAGCTTACCAGGATTCACGAATGAGCAGTTCTTC,CASSLPGFTNEQFF
.,TRBJ2-3,TRBD1,14,TRBV19,TGTGCCAGTAACGGACAGGGAGAGGCAGATACGCAGTATTTT,CASNGQGEADTQYF
few,TRBJ2-7,.,12,TRBV4-2,TGTGCCAGCAGCCAAGATGTGGACGAGCAGTACTTC,CASSQDVDEQYF
.,TRBJ2-1,.,17,TRBV7-9,TGTGCCAGCAGAGGATCTGAGGGCGCAAGCTCCTACAATGAGCAGTTCTTC,CASRGSEGASSYNEQFF
.,TRBJ2-3,.,13,TRBV29-1,TGCAGCGTTGCCCACAGGGGAGGGGATACGCAGTATTTT,CSVAHRGGDTQYF
.,TRBJ2-3,TRBD2,17,TRBV7-9,TGTGCCAGCAGCCCCCATCGACTAGCGGGGCGCACAGATACGCAGTATTTT,CASSPHRLAGRTDTQYF
.,TRBJ1-6,.,15,TRBV6-5,TGTGCCAGCAGACTCAGCAGGGCAAATAATTCACCCCTCCACTTT,CASRLSRANNSPLHF
.,TRBJ1-6,.,15,TRBV5-6,TGTGCCAGCAGTAGTGGACAGCGGGATTTCTCACCCCTCCACTTT,CASSSGQRDFSPLHF
.,TRBJ1-3,TRBD1,14,TRBV6-6,TGTGCCAGCAGTACAGGGGTCTCCGGAAACACCATATATTTT,CASSTGVSGNTIYF
.,TRBJ2-7,TRBD1,14,TRBV13,TGTGCCAGCAGTTTCGGGACAGGGTCAAACGAGCAGTACTTC,CASSFGTGSNEQYF
.,TRBJ2-1,.,15,TRBV2,TGTGCCAGCAGTGAAGCAGCGGAGGCCTACAATGAGCAGTTCTTC,CASSEAAEAYNEQFF
large,TRBJ1-1,.,13,TRBV15,TGTGCCACCAGCCTTTGGGACGATGTCGAAGCTTTCTTT,CATSLWDDVEAFF
.,TRBJ1-1,TRBD1,14,TRBV6-1,TGTGCCAGCAGTGAGACAGGGAGTAGGACTGAAGCTTTCTTT,CASSETGSRTEAFF
few,TRBJ2-1,TRBD2,16,TRBV5-1,TGCGCCAGCAGCTTGGAAACCGGGACTAGCGTCGATGAGCAGTTCTTC,CASSLETGTSVDEQFF